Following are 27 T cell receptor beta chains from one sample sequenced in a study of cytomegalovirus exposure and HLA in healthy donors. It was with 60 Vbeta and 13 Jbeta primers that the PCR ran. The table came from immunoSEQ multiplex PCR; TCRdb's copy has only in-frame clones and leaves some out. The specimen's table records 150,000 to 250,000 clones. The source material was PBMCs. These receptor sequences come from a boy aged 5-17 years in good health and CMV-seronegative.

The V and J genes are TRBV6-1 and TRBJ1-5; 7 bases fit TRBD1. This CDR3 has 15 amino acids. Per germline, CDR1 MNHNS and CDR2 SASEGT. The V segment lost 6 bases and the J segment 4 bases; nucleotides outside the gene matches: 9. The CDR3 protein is CASSGGQSRNQPQHF. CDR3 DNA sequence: TGTGCCAGCAGCGGGGGACAGTCAAGGAATCAGCCCCAGCATTTT.

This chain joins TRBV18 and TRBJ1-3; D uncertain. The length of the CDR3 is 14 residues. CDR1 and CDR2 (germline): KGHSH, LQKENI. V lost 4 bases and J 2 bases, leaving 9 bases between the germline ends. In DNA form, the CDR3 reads TGTGCCAGCTCACAAAATAATCCTGGAAACACCATATATTTT. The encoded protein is CASSQNNPGNTIYF.

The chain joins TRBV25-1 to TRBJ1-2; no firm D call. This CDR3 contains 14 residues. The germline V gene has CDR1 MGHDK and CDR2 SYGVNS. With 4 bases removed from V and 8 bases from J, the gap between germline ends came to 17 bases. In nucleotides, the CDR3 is TGTGCCAGCAGTGGGGTTAGACCTCCGGGGGGCTACACCTTC. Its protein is CASSGVRPPGGYTF.

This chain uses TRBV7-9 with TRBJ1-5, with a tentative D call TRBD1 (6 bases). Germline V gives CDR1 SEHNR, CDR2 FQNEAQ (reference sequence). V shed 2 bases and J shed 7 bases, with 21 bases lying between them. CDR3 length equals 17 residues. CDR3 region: CASSLSLGSGGAQPQHF. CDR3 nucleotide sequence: TGTGCCAGCAGCTTATCCCTTGGGTCTGGGGGCGCCCAGCCCCAGCATTTT. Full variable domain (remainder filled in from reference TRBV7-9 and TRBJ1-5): DTGVSQNPRHKITKRGQNVTFRCDPISEHNRLYWYRQTLGQGPEFLTYFQNEAQLEKSRLLSDRFSAERPKGSFSTLEIQRTEQGDSAMYLCASSLSLGSGGAQPQHFGDGTRLSIL.

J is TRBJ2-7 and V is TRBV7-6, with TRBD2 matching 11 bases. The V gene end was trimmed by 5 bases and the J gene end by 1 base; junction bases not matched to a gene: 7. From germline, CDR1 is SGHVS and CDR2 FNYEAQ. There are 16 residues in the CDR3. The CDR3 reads CASSLSGGAGSYEQYF. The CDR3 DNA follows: TGTGCCAGCAGCCTTAGCGGGGGGGCCGGGTCCTACGAGCAGTACTTC.

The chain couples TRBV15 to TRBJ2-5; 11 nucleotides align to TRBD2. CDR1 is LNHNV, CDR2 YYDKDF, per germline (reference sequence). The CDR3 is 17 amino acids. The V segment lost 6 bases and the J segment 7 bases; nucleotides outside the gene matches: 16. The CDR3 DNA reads TGTGCCACCAGGGGGTTGAGCGTAGCGGGGGGGGGCGGGACCCAGTACTTC. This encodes CATRGLSVAGGGGTQYF.

The CDR3: CASSSRQPNEKLFF. CDR3 DNA: TGTGCCAGCAGCTCCCGACAGCCTAATGAAAAACTGTTTTTT. This chain links TRBV7-9 with TRBJ1-4; TRBD1 is a possible D gene (5 bases). Trimming took 4 bases from V and 3 from J, leaving 9 bases between them. This CDR3 contains 14 residues. Germline-derived CDR1 and CDR2 are SEHNR and FQNEAQ (reference sequence).

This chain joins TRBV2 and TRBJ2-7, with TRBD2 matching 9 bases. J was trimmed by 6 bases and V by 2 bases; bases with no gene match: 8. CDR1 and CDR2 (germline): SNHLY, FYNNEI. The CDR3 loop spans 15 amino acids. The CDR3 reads CASSEHGTSRVEQYF. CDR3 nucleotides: TGTGCCAGCAGTGAACACGGGACTAGCAGGGTCGAGCAGTACTTC.

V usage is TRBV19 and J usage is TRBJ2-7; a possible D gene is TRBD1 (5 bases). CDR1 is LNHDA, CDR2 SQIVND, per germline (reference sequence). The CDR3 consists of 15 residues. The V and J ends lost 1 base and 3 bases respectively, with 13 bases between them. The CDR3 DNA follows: TGTGCCAGTAGTATAGCCAAAGGGGTTAGCTACGAGCAGTACTTC. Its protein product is CASSIAKGVSYEQYF.

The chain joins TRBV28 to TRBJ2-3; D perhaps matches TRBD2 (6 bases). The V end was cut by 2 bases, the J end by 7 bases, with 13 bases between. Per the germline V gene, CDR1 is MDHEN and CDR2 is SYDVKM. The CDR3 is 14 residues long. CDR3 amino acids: CASSLPLALYTQYF. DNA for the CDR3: TGTGCCAGCAGTTTACCGCTAGCGTTGTATACGCAGTATTTT.

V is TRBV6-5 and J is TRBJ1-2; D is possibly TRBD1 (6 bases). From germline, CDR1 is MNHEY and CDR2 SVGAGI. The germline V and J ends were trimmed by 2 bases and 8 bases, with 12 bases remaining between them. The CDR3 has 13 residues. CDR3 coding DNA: TGTGCCAGCAGTTACGCCTCGACAGGAGGCTACACCTTC. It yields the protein CASSYASTGGYTF.

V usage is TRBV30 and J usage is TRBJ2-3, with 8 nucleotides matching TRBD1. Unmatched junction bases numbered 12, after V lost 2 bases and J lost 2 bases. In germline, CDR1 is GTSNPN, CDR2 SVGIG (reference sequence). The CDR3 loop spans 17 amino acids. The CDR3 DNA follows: TGTGCCTGGAGTATGGGGGGCTTGACAGGGGTCACAGATACGCAGTATTTT. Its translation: CAWSMGGLTGVTDTQYF.

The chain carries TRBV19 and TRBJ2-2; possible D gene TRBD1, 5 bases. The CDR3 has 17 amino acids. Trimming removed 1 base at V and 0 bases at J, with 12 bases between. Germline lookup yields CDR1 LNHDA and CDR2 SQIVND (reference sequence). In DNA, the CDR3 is TGTGCCAGTAGTATAGTAAAGGGGATCCCGAACACCGGGGAGCTGTTTTTT. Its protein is CASSIVKGIPNTGELFF.

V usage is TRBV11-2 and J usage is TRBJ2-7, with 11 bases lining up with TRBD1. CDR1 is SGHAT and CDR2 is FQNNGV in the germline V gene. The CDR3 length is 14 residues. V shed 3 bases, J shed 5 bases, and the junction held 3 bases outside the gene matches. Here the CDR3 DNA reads TGTGCCAGCAGCTTGGACAGGGGGCCCGACGAGCAGTACTTC. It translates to CASSLDRGPDEQYF.

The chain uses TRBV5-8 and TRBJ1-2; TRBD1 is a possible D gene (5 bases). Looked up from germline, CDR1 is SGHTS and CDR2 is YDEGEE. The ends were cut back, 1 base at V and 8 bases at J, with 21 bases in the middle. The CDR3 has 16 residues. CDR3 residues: CASSLYGAAGLDGYTF. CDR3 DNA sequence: TGTGCCAGCAGCTTGTATGGCGCTGCGGGGCTTGACGGCTACACCTTC.

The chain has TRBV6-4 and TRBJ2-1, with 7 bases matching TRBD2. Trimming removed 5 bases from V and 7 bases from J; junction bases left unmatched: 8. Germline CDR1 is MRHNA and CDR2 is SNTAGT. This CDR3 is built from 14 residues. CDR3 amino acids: CASSRTSLANEQFF. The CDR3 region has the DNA TGTGCCAGCAGTCGGACTAGTTTGGCAAATGAGCAGTTCTTC.

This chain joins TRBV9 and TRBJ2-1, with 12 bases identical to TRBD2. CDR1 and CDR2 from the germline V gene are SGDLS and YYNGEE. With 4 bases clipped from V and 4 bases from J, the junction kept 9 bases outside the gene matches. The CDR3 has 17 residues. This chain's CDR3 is CASSPPSGGAVYNEQFF. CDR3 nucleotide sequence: TGTGCCAGCAGCCCCCCTAGCGGGGGGGCCGTTTACAATGAGCAGTTCTTC. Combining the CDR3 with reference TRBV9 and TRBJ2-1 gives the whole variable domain DSGVTQTPKHLITATGQRVTLRCSPRSGDLSVYWYQQSLDQGLQFLIQYYNGEERAKGNILERFSAQQFPDLHSELNLSSLELGDSALYFCASSPPSGGAVYNEQFFGPGTRLTVL.

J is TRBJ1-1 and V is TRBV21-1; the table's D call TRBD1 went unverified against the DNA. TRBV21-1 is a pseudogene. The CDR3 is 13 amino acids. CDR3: CASSPRGHTEAFF. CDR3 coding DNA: TGTGCCAGCAGCCCCAGGGGTCACACTGAAGCTTTCTTT.

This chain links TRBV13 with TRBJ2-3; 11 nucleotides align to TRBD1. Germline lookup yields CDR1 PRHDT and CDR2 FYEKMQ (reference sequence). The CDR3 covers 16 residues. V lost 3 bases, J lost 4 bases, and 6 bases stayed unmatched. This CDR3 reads CASSFAGTGGPDTQYF. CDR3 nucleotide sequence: TGTGCCAGCAGCTTCGCCGGGACAGGGGGTCCAGATACGCAGTATTTT.

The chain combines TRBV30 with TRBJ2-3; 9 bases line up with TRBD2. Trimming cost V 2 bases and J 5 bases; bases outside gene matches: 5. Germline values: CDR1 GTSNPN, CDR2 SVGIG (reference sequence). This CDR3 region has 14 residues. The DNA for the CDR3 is TGTGCCTGGAGTTTTGGCGGGGGGGTAGATACGCAGTATTTT. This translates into CAWSFGGGVDTQYF.

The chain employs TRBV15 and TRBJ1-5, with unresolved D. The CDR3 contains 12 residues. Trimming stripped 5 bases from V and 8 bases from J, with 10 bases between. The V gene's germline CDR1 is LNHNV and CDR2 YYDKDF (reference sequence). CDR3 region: CATSPLRKPQHF. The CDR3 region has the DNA TGTGCCACCAGCCCGTTGCGAAAGCCCCAGCATTTT.

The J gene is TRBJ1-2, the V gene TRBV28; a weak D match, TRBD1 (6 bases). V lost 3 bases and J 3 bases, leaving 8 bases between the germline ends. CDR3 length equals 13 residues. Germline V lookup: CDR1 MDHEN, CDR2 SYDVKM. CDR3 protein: CASSLGGHYGYTF. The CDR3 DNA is TGTGCCAGCAGTTTGGGGGGGCACTATGGCTACACCTTC.

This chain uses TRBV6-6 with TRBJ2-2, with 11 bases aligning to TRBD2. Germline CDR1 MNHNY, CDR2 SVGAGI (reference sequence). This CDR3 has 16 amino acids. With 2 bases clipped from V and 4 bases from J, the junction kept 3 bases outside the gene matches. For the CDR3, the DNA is TGTGCCAGCAGTTACGGGCTAGCGGGGGGCACCGGGGAGCTGTTTTTT. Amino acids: CASSYGLAGGTGELFF.

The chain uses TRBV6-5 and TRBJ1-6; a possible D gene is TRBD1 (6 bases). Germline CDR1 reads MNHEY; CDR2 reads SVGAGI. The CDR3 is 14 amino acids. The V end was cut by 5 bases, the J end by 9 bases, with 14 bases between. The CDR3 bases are TGTGCCAGCAGTGGAGCGGGACACCTTTCACCCCTCCACTTT. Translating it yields CASSGAGHLSPLHF.

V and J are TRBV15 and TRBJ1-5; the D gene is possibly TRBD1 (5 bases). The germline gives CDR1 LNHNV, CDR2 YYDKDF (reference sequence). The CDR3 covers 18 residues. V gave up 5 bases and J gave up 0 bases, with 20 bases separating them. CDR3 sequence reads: CATSGRGFGGDSNQPQHF. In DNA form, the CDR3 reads TGTGCCACCAGCGGAAGAGGGTTTGGGGGGGATAGCAATCAGCCCCAGCATTTT.

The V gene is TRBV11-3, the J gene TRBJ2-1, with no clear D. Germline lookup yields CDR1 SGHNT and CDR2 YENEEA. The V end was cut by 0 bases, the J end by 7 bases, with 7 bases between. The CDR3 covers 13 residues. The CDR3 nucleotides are TGTGCCAGCAGCTTAGAACAACATAATGAGCAGTTCTTC. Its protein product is CASSLEQHNEQFF.

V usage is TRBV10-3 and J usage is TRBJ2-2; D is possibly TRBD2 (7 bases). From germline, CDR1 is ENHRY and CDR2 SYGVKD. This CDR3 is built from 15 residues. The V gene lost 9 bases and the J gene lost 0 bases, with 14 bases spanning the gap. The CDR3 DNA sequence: TGTGCCATTGGGGGGGACATAGCGAACACCGGGGAGCTGTTTTTT. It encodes CAIGGDIANTGELFF.